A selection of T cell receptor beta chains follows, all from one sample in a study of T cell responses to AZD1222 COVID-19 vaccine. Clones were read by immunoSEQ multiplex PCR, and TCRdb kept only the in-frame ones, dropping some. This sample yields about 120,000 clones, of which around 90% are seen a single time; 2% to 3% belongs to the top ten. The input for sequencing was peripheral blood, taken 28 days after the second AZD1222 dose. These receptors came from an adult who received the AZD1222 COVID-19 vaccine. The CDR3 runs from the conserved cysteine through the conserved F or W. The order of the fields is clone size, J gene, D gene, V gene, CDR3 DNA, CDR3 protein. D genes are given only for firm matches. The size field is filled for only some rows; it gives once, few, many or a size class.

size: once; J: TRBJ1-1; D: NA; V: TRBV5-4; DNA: TGTGCCAGCAGCTTGGAGGGATGGACTGAAGCTTTCTTT; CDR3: CASSLEGWTEAFF
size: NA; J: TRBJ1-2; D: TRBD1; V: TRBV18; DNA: TGTGCCAGCTCACCACGGGACAGTTCTAACTATGGCTACACCTTC; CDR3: CASSPRDSSNYGYTF
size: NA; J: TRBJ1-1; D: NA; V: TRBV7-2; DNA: TGTGCCAGCAGCATAGGGGAGGCAGTAGCTTTCTTT; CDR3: CASSIGEAVAFF
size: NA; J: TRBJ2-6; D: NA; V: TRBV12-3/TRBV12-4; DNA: TGTGCCAGCAGTTTTTCTGGGGCCAACGTCCTGACTTTC; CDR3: CASSFSGANVLTF
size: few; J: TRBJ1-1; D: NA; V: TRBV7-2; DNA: TGTGCCAGCAGCCCGCGGTTGGGGGGGGGCAACCCTGAAGCTTTCTTT; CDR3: CASSPRLGGGNPEAFF
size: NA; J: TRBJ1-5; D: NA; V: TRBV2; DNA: TGTGCCAGCAGTGTGGAGAACAATCAGCCCCAGCATTTT; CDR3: CASSVENNQPQHF
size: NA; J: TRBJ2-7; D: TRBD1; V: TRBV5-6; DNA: TGTGCCAGCAGCAACCGGGACAGGGTCCACGAGCAGTACTTC; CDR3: CASSNRDRVHEQYF
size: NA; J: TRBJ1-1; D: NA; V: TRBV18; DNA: TGTGCCAGCTCACCACCGACGATCTCTCAAGCTTTCTTT; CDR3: CASSPPTISQAFF
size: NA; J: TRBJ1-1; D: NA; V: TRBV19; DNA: TGTGCCAGTGGGAAGGGGACTGACACTGAAGCTTTCTTT; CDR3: CASGKGTDTEAFF
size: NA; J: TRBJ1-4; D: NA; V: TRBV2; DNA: TGTGCCAGCGCGCTCCGGCCAACTAATGAAAAACTGTTTTTT; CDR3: CASALRPTNEKLFF
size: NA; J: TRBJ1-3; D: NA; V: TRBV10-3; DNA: TGTGCCATCAGTGAGTCTTGGTCGGAATTCACTCAAGGAAACACCATATATTTT; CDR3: CAISESWSEFTQGNTIYF
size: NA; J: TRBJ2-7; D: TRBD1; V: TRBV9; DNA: TGTGCCAGCAGCCCCGGGACAGGGACCTACGAGCAGTACTTC; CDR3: CASSPGTGTYEQYF
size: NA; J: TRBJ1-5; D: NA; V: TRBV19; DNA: TGTGCCAGTAGTATAGCCGACAGGATTCAGCCCCAGCATTTT; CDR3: CASSIADRIQPQHF
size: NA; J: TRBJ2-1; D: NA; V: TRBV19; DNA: TGTGCCAGTAGTATAGTAGGGTCGGGGGTGAGCTTCAATGAGCAGTTCTTC; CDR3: CASSIVGSGVSFNEQFF
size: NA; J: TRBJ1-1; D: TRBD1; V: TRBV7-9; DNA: TGTGCCAGCAGCGTGACAGGGGGAAGGGCTGAAGCTTTCTTT; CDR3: CASSVTGGRAEAFF
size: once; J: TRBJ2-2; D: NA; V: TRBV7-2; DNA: TGTGCCAGCAGCTTACAGGGGTTTGCGAACACCGGGGAGCTGTTTTTT; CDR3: CASSLQGFANTGELFF
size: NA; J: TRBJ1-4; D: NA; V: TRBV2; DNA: TGTGCCAGCAGTGTTAGTGGTAATGAAAAACTGTTTTTT; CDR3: CASSVSGNEKLFF
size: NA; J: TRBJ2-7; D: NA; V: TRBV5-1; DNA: TGCGCCAGCAGCGGCTTACAGGGCTCCTACGAGCAGTACTTC; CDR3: CASSGLQGSYEQYF
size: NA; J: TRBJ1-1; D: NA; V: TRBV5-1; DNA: TGCGCCAGCAGCTCCGAGGGCAGATCGAACACTGAAGCTTTCTTT; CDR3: CASSSEGRSNTEAFF
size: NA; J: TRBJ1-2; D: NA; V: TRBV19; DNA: TGTGCCAGTAGTGTGGAGTCAGGCGTTGGGAATGGCTACACCTTC; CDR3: CASSVESGVGNGYTF